This TCR beta chain was captured in a study of T cells in Graves' hyperthyroidism and ophthalmopathy. Study-level results: Expanded thyroid clonotypes (above 0.001) were mostly also found in blood.

With respect to this clonotype: Its antigen is unidentified. This may be a read error, as it is one base from a much larger clone.

From RNA transcripts, TCR beta CDR3 regions were amplified. TCR CDR3 underwent first-round RT-PCR with the HTBI primer set. Via MiXCR, TCRdb re-called the multiplex PCR reads, giving one row per CDR3 protein. The repertoire has about 360,000 distinct CDR3 sequences, 13% of them found once; the top ten carry 9.2%. This CDR3 is built from 13 residues. Germline V CDR1 and CDR2: SGHAT, FQNNGV. The rearrangement joins TRBV11-2 to TRBJ2-1; no clear D. The sample taken for sequencing was blood. The TCR comes from a woman in her late teens or twenties with Graves' hyperthyroidism. CDR3 nucleotides: TGTGCCAGCCGAAGGCCGAGAATGGATGAGCGGTTCTTC. Protein sequence: CASRRPRMDERFF.